This T cell receptor beta chain was sequenced during a study of metastatic and nonmetastatic thyroid tumors. TCRdb re-processed the PCR reads through MiXCR. The sample shows 20,000 to 25,000 clones, under 35% of them seen only once. Thyroid surgery took place with no prior treatment in any patient. Trimming stripped 4 bases from V and 0 bases from J, with 14 bases between. The V gene's germline CDR1 is SGHKS and CDR2 YYEKEE (reference sequence). This CDR3 contains 16 residues. This clone was seen ten or more times. Input material: blood. The V and J genes are TRBV5-5 and TRBJ2-1, with no clear D. The sequence was collected from a female donor with papillary thyroid cancer or a benign thyroid nodule (not recorded which). Some clones in this sample may be carry-over from other donors' samples. The chain's CDR3 is CASSELWGSSYNEQFF. DNA for the CDR3: TGTGCCAGCAGCGAACTGTGGGGTAGCTCCTACAATGAGCAGTTCTTC.